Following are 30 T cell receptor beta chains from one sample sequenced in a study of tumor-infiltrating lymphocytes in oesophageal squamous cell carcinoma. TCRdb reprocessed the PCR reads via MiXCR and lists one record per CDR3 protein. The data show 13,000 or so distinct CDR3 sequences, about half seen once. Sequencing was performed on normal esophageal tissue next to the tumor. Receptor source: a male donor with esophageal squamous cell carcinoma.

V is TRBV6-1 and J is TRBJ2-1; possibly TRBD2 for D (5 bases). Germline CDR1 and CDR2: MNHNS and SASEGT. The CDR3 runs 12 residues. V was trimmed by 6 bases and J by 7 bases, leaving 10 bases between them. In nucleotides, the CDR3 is TGTGCCAGCAGACTAGACACTAATGAGCAGTTCTTC. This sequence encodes CASRLDTNEQFF.

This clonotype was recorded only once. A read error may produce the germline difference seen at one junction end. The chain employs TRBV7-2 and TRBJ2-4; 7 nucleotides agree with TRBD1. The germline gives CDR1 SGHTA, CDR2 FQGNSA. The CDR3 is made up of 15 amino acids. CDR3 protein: CASNSMTGSNSPLHF. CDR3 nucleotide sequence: TGTGCCAGCAACTCGATGACAGGGAGCAATTCACCCCTCCACTTC.

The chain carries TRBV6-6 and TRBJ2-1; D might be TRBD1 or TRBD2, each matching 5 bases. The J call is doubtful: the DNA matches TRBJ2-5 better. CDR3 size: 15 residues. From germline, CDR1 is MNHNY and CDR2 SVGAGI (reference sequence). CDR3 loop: CASSYRGSGGETQYF. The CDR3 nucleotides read TGTGCCAGCAGTTACAGGGGCTCTGGGGGAGAGACCCAGTACTTC.

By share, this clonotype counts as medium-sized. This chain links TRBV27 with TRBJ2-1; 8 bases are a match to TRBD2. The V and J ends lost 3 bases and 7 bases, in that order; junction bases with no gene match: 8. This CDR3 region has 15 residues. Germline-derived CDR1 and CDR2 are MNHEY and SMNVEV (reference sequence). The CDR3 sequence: CASSFIGGGPNEQFF. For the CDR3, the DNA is TGTGCCAGCAGTTTCATTGGCGGGGGGCCGAATGAGCAGTTCTTC.

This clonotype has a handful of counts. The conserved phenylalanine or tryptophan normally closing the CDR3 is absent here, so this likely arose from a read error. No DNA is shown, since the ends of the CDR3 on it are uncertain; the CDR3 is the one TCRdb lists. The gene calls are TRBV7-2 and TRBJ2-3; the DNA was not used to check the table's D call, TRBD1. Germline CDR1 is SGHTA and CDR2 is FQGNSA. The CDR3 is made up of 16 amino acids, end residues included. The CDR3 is CASSRDRGLETQYFGP.

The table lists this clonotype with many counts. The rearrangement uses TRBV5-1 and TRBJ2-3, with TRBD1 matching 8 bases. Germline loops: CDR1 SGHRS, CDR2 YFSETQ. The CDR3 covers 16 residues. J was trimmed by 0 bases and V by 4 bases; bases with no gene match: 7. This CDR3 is CASSRMTGASTDTQYF. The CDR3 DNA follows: TGCGCCAGCAGCAGAATGACAGGGGCTAGCACAGATACGCAGTATTTT.

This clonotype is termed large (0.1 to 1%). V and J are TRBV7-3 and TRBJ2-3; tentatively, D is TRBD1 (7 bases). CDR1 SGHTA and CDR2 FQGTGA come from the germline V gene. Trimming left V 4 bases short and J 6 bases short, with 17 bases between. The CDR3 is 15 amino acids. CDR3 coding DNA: TGTGCCAGCAGCTCAAGGACAGGAGGGGGGGATACGCAGTATTTT. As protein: CASSSRTGGGDTQYF.

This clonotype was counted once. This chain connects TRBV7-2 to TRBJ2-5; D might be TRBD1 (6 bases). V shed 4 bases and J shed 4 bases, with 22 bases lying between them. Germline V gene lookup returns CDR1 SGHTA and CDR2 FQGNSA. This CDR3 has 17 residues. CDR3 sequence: CASSSPYRVLSGETQYF. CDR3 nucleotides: TGTGCCAGCAGCTCGCCTTACAGGGTATTAAGTGGAGAGACCCAGTACTTC. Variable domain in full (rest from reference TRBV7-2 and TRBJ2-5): GAGVSQSPSNKVTEKGKDVELRCDPISGHTALYWYRQSLGQGLEFLIYFQGNSAPDKSGLPSDRFSAERTGGSVSTLTIQRTQQEDSAVYLCASSSPYRVLSGETQYFGPGTRLLVL.

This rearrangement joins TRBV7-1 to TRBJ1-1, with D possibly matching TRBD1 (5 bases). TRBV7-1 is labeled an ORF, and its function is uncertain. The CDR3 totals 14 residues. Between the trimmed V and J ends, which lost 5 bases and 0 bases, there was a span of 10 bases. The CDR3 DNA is TGTGCCAGCAGCGAAAAGACAGTGAACACTGAAGCTTTCTTT. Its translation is CASSEKTVNTEAFF.

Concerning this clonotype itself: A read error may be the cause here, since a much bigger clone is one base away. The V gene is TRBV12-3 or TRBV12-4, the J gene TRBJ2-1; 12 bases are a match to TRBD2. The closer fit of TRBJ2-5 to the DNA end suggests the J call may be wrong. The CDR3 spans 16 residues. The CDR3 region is CASSATSGGNQETQYF. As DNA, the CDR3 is TGTGCCAGCAGCGCGACTAGCGGGGGCAACCAAGAGACCCAGTACTTC.

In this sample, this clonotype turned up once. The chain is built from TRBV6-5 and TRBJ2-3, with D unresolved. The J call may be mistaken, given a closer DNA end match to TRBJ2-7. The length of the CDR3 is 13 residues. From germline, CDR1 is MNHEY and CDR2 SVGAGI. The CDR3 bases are TGTGCCAGCAGATGGGGTTCCCAGGACGAGCAGTACTTC. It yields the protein CASRWGSQDEQYF.

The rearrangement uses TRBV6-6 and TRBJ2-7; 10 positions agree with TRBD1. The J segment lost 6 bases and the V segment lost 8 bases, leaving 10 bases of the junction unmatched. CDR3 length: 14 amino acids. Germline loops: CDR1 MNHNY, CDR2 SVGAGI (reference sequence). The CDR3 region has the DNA TGTGCCAGCTCTGGGACAGGGGTGGGTTTCGAGCAGTACTTC. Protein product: CASSGTGVGFEQYF.

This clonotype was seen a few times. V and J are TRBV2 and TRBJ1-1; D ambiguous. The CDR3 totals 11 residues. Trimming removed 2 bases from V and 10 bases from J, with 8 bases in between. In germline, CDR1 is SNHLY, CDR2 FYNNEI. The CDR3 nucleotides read TGTGCCAGCAGTGAAATGAGGGTAGCTTTCTTT. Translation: CASSEMRVAFF.

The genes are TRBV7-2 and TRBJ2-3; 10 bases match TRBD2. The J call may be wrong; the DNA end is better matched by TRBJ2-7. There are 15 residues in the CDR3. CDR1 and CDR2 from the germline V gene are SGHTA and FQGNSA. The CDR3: CASSPGAGGQLEQYF. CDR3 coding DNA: TGTGCCAGCAGCCCCGGAGCGGGAGGGCAGCTCGAGCAGTACTTC.

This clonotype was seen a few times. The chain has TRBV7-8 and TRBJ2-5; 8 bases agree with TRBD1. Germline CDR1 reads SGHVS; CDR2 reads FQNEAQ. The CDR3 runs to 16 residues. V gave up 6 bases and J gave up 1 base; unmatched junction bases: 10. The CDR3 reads CASSSPDQGAQETQYF. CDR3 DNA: TGTGCCAGCAGTTCGCCGGACCAGGGGGCCCAAGAGACCCAGTACTTC.

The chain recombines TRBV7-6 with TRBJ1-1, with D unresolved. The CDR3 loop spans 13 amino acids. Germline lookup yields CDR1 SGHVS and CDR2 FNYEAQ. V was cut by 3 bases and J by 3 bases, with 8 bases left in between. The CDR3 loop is CASSFQSYTEAFF. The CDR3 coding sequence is TGTGCCAGCAGCTTCCAAAGCTACACTGAAGCTTTCTTT.

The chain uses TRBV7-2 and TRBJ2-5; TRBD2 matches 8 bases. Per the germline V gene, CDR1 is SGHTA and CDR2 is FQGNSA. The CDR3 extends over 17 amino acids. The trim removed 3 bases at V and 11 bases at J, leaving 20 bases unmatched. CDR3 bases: TGTGCCAGCAGCTTCACTAGCGGTCTAAGCTCCTACAATGAGCAGTACTTC. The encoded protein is CASSFTSGLSSYNEQYF.

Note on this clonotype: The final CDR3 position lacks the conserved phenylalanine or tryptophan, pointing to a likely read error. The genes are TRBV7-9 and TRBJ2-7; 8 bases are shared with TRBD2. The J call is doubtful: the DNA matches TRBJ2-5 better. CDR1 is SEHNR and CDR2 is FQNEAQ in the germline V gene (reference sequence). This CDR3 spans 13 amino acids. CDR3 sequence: CASSQTSEETQYL. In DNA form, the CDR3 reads TGTGCCAGCAGCCAGACTAGCGAGGAGACCCAGTACCTC.

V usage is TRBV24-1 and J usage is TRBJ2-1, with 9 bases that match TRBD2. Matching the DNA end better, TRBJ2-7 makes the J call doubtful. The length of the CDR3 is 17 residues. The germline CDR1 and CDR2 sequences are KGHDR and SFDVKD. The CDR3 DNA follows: TGTGCCACCAGTGATTCTCGTAGCGGGGGCGACACAGATACGCAGTACTTC. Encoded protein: CATSDSRSGGDTDTQYF.

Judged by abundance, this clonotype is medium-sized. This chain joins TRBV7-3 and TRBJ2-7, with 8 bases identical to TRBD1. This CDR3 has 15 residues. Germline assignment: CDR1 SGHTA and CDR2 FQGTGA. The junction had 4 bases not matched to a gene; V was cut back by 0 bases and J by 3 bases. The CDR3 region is CASSLTGDRLYEQYF. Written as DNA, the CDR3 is TGTGCCAGCAGCTTAACCGGGGACAGGCTCTACGAGCAGTACTTC.

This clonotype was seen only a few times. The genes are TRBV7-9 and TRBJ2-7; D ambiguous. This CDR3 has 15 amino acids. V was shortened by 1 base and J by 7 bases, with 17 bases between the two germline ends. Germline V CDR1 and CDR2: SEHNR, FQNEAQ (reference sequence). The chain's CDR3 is CASSLVLGSYNEQYF. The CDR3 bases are TGTGCCAGCAGCTTAGTTCTCGGCTCCTACAATGAGCAGTACTTC.

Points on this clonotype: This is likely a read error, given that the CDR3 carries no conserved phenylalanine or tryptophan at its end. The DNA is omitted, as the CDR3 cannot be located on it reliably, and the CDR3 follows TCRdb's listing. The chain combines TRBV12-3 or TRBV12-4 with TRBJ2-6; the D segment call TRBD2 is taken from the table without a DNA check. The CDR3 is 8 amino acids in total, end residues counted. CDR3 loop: CASSLIGG.

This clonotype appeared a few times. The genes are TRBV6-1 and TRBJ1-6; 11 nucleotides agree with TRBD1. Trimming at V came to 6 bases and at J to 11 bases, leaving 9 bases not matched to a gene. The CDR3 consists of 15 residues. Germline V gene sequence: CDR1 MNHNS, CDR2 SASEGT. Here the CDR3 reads CASSPRTGGKTPLHF. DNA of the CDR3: TGTGCCAGCAGCCCCAGGACAGGGGGCAAGACACCCCTCCACTTT.

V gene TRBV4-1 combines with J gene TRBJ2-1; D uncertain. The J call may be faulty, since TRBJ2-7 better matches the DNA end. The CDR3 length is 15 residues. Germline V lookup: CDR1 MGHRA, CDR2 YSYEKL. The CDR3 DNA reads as TGCGCCAGCAGCCAAGGTAGCAGCTCCTACAATGAGCAGTACTTC. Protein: CASSQGSSSYNEQYF.

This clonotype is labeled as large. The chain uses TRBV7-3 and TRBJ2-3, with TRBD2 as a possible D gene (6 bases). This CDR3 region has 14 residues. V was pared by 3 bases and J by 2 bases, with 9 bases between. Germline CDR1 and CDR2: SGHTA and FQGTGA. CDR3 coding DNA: TGTGCCAGCAGCTTGGCGGGACCCACAGATACGCAGTATTTT. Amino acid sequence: CASSLAGPTDTQYF.

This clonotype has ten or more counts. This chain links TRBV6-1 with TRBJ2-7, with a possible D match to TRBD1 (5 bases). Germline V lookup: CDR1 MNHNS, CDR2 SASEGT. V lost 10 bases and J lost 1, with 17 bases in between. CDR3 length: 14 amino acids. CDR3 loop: CATQRGSISYEQYF. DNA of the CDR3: TGTGCCACCCAAAGGGGATCAATTTCCTACGAGCAGTACTTC.

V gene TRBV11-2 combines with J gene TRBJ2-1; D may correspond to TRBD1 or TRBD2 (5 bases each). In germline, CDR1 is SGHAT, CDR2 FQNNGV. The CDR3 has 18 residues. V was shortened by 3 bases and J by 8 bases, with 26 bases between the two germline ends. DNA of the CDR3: TGTGCCAGCAGCTTTCCGACGGTCGCCGGGGACCCCTGGGATGAGCAGTTCTTC. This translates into CASSFPTVAGDPWDEQFF. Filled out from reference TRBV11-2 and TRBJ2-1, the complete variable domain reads EAGVAQSPRYKIIEKRQSVAFWCNPISGHATLYWYQQILGQGPKLLIQFQNNGVVDDSQLPKDRFSAERLKGVDSTLKIQPAKLEDSAVYLCASSFPTVAGDPWDEQFFGPGTRLTVL.

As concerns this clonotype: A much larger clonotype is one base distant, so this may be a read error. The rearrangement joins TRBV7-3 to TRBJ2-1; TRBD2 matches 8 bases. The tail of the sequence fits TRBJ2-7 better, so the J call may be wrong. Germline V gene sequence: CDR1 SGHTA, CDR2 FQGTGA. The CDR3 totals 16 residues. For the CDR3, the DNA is TGTGCCAGCAGCTTAACGTGGCTAGCGGGCTACAATGAGCAGTACTTC. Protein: CASSLTWLAGYNEQYF.

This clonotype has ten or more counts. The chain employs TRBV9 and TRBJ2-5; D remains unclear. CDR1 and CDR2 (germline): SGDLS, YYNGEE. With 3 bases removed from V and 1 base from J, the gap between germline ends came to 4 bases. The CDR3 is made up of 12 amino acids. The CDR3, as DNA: TGTGCCAGCAGCGCCTTCCAAGAGACCCAGTACTTC. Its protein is CASSAFQETQYF.

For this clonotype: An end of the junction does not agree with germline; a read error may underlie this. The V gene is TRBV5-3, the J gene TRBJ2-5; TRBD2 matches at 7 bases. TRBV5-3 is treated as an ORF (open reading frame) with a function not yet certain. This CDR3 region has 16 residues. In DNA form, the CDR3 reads TGTGCCAGCAGCTTAGGGAGTAGCGGGTCTCAAGAGACCCAGTACTTC. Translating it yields CASSLGSSGSQETQYF.